The clone carrying this T cell receptor (beta chain) has a count of ten or more. The antigen is undetermined. Trimming left V 0 bases short and J 8 bases short, with 4 bases between. Germline lookup yields CDR1 LGHDT and CDR2 YNNKEL (reference sequence). The CDR3 has 11 amino acids. The data are from a study of T cells in Graves' hyperthyroidism and ophthalmopathy. Findings and limits, study-wide: Stable hyperthyroidism and ophthalmopathy were separated using 13 V-J signatures. Researchers found most expanded thyroid clonotypes above 0.001 in blood as well.

Among ophthalmopathy patients, the Clinical Activity Score reached at least 3, the NOSPECS grade reached at least 4, and duration remained under 3 months. TCR beta CDR3 regions were amplified from RNA. When the TCR CDR3 underwent first-round RT-PCR, the HTBI primer set was used. TCRdb recomputed calls from the multiplex PCR reads with MiXCR, one row per CDR3 protein. The sample includes a few hundred thousand distinct CDR3 sequences, roughly 15% seen only once; the top ten take roughly 35%. Sample: blood. The clonotype was recovered from a woman aged 35 to 49 with Graves' ophthalmopathy. The chain recombines TRBV3-1 with TRBJ1-2; D is unresolved. The CDR3 protein is CASSQDGGYTF. Written as DNA, the CDR3 is TGTGCCAGCAGCCAAGATGGCGGCTACACCTTC.